The clone carrying this TCR beta chain was counted only a few times. Its antigen remains unidentified. Study-wide results and limits: Tumor Tregs overlapped most with tumor, then blood, naive CD4+ cells.

Semi-nested PCR with Nested Universal Primer A followed constant-region reverse priming of full-length variable regions. TCRdb processed the 5' RACE reads anew with MiXCR; each CDR3 protein has one entry. Among some 40,000 distinct CDR3 sequences listed, about 29% were seen once. CDR1 and CDR2 from the germline V gene are MNHEY and SMNVEV (reference sequence). V was shortened by 1 base and J by 5 bases, with 11 bases between the two germline ends. The CDR3 has 14 residues. This chain connects TRBV27 to TRBJ2-5; no definite D call. The clonotype comes from a female donor with breast cancer. Sequenced material: memory CD4+ T cells sorted from a lymph node. This sample's subset: memory CD4+ T cells, CD4+CD45RO+CD25-. This CDR3 is CASSLLDGRETQYF. The CDR3 nucleotides read TGTGCCAGCAGTTTATTAGACGGGCGGGAGACCCAGTACTTC.